Listed below are T cell receptor beta chains from one sample, sequenced in a study of CD8 T cells in ankylosing spondylitis. TCRdb processed the 5' RACE reads anew with MiXCR; each CDR3 protein has one entry. The sample consists of some 130,000 distinct CDR3 sequences, roughly 15% of them appearing once. Sequencing input: blood, either unsorted or a sorted T cell fraction (not recorded which). The receptor set was obtained from a male donor with ankylosing spondylitis. Each CDR3 is given with its conserved first and last residue. A D gene is named only where the DNA matches it firmly. Clone size is given for some rows only: seen once, a few or many times, or a class if the clone is expanded.

clone_size: few
v_call: TRBV5-1
d_call: NA
j_call: TRBJ2-5
cdr3_nt: TGCGCCAGCAGCGGGGAGGTTGGACAGTACCAAGAGACCCAGTACTTC
cdr3_aa: CASSGEVGQYQETQYF

clone_size: NA
v_call: TRBV29-1
d_call: NA
j_call: TRBJ2-7
cdr3_nt: TGCAGCGTTGAAGAGGGGAATTTCTACGAGCAGTACTTC
cdr3_aa: CSVEEGNFYEQYF

clone_size: many
v_call: TRBV12-3/TRBV12-4
d_call: NA
j_call: TRBJ2-1
cdr3_nt: TGTGCCAGCAGTCCCATCCGACAGGCCACTAATTCCTTCAATGAGCAGTTCTTC
cdr3_aa: CASSPIRQATNSFNEQFF

clone_size: few
v_call: TRBV9
d_call: NA
j_call: TRBJ2-1
cdr3_nt: TGTGCCAGCAGCGTAACGGGACTGAGGTCCTATGAGCAGTTCTTC
cdr3_aa: CASSVTGLRSYEQFF

clone_size: NA
v_call: TRBV6-4
d_call: NA
j_call: TRBJ2-1
cdr3_nt: TGTGCCAGCAGTGAAGGGGCCATCTGGAATGAGCAGTTCTTC
cdr3_aa: CASSEGAIWNEQFF

clone_size: NA
v_call: TRBV27
d_call: TRBD2
j_call: TRBJ2-1
cdr3_nt: TGTGCCAGCAGTTTTCCGGGGGGTAGGTTTAATGAGCAGTTCTTC
cdr3_aa: CASSFPGGRFNEQFF

clone_size: NA
v_call: TRBV14
d_call: NA
j_call: TRBJ2-7
cdr3_nt: TGTGCCAGCAGCCCTGACAGGAGCTCCTACGAGCAGTACTTC
cdr3_aa: CASSPDRSSYEQYF

clone_size: few
v_call: TRBV5-1
d_call: TRBD2
j_call: TRBJ2-1
cdr3_nt: TGCGCCAGCAGCCCCCTGGGGGGACTAGCGGACCCCTCCTACAATGAGCAGTTCTTC
cdr3_aa: CASSPLGGLADPSYNEQFF

clone_size: few
v_call: TRBV11-2
d_call: NA
j_call: TRBJ2-1
cdr3_nt: TGTGCCAGCAGCTTATACACCTCCTGGACCTACAATGAGCAGTTCTTC
cdr3_aa: CASSLYTSWTYNEQFF

clone_size: few
v_call: TRBV4-1
d_call: TRBD1
j_call: TRBJ2-7
cdr3_nt: TGCGCCAGCAGCCAAGTATTGGGGACAGTTTACGAGCAGTACTTC
cdr3_aa: CASSQVLGTVYEQYF

clone_size: NA
v_call: TRBV29-1
d_call: NA
j_call: TRBJ2-6
cdr3_nt: TGCAGCGTTGAAGTCGGCCCTCCCGGGGCCAACGTCCTGACTTTC
cdr3_aa: CSVEVGPPGANVLTF